This T cell receptor (beta chain) was profiled in a study of early T cells in non-severe SARS-CoV-2 infection. Study summary: Unsorted whole blood bulk RNA was sequenced, with unpaired chains.

For this clonotype: It may be a read error: a sequence one base away is much more abundant.

Separate cDNA molecules each had unique molecular identifiers attached to them. A single record per CDR3 protein comes from TCRdb applying MiXCR to the 5' RACE reads. Here the sample spans 37,000 or so distinct CDR3 sequences, 5% to 6.5% being singletons. The germline CDR1 and CDR2 sequences are MDHEN and SYDVKM. This CDR3 has 14 residues. The sequence derives from an adult who was a healthcare worker with PCR-confirmed SARS-CoV-2 infection or an uninfected control (not recorded which). The sequenced material came from whole blood. The genes are TRBV28 and TRBJ1-6; D is perhaps TRBD1 (5 bases). The CDR3 sequence is CVSSRRADHSPLHF. The CDR3 DNA reads TGTGTCAGCAGCCGCAGGGCGGACCATTCACCCCTCCACTTT.